This TCR beta chain was documented in a study of cytomegalovirus exposure and HLA in healthy donors (dated by TCRdb to 2015 to 2018). Some background on the complete study: In an earlier analysis of under 750 of the donors, 276 Gb of sequence data and just under 120 million unique TCR beta sequences from roughly 190 million T cells were reported. Along with the roughly 610-subject first cohort, a separate validation cohort of over a hundred different subjects was used. The study was designed to test whether signatures of past pathogen exposure could be identified by cataloging public T cell receptors. The later analysis used no new phenotypic data to find candidate immune exposures, relying instead on TCR beta sequences and their occurrence across donors. A later genetic analysis used genome-wide SNP genotypes for about three fifths of the 666 donors, treating that subset as a discovery cohort. Among about 400 genotyped donors of the cohort, an average of roughly 230,000 unique TCR beta nucleotide sequences was sequenced per donor, of which about 19% were non-productive. The number of typed donors differed by locus: roughly 629-640 for A, B, C, DRB1 and DQB1; roughly 510 for DQA1; over 600 for DPA1; and some 430 for DPB1. High-throughput TCR immunosequencing, statistical association of individual TCRs with disease status, and machine learning were combined to predict cytomegalovirus infection status. An early release that covered around 590 HLA-typed donors contained approximately 300 gigabases of sequencing data and roughly 84 million unique TCR sequences. The genetic ancestry cluster associated with self-reported Caucasian donors included 70% to 85% of the 350 to 500 genotyped donors. Every repertoire in the discovery cohort had been generated on one and the same sequencing platform. In a later analysis, previously published TCR beta repertoires from several hundred donors were re-analyzed and high-resolution HLA genotyping was added so that TCR occurrence patterns could be studied. Donor age, sex, ethnicity and CMV serostatus were compiled together with the repertoire data. The study profiled the T cell repertoires of hundreds of subjects by immunosequencing and related them to cytomegalovirus serostatus. HLA typing included class I and class II loci at four-digit resolution. An earlier analysis of 587 of the donors used high-throughput TCR beta sequencing to judge whether each TCR beta V gene segment behaved as functional or pseudogenic. Several DR-DQ haplotypes were handled as single units for association and clustering because linkage in the cohort was strong. The full study reports these points: A later analysis found that HLA-associated TCR beta chains were more clonally expanded and had lower generation probabilities than equally common non-associated chains. At a false discovery rate of 0.05, a later analysis linked some 18,000 TCR beta sequences to specific HLA alleles. Compared with the approximately 600-donor mean, donors in an Asian-associated ancestry cluster had fewer N-insertions in productive TCRs, according to a later genetic analysis. A later analysis found that TCR association rates varied across HLA loci, with DRB1 alleles showing the most associated TCRs and HLA-C alleles the fewest. HLA typing was unavailable for some donors at each locus, so association tests used only the typed subset. The only immune exposure information available for the cohort was CMV serostatus. Correlated functional status among segregating V segments might be attributable to linkage disequilibrium, but an unknown experimental factor could not be ruled out. An earlier analysis of around 540 of the donors showed that most TCR beta V segments appeared in productive rearrangements either about 90% or about 30% of the time, which broadly matched IMGT annotations. Cytomegalovirus status was reported to be diagnosed by the classifier with high specificity and sensitivity in both the original and validation cohorts. According to the authors, the approach could potentially be generalized to other disease states and immunological phenotypes. A further reported finding was that TCR beta sequences accurately predicted the HLA-A and HLA-B alleles for most subjects in the first cohort. Most CMV-associated TCR beta chains appeared to be HLA-restricted in a later analysis, and the HLA associations seemed to be driven largely by CMV exposure. Sequencing depth was assumed to be roughly uniform across donors in the presence/absence analyses, though that assumption may not hold. In vitro tests confirmed that a few of the cytomegalovirus-associated TCR beta chains recognize cytomegalovirus antigens. The study gave a list of about 160 TCR beta chains associated with cytomegalovirus. In a later analysis, several top co-occurrence clusters were reported to appear linked to parvovirus B19, influenza, CMV and Epstein-Barr virus. A cluster of highly shared sequence variants was judged likely to represent a technical artifact of the sequencing pipeline. V-gene and J-gene trimming of TCR beta chains was associated with a missense DCLRE1C variant in a later genetic analysis, and the association was replicated in an independent cohort. When HLA alleles, especially DR and DQ, strongly co-occurred, TCR associations were difficult to assign to individual alleles. Some 16 rarely observed V segments, including chromosome 9 orphons, were excluded from the earlier analysis of several hundred of the donors because counts were too low. The 87-base-pair reads could not distinguish some IMGT-functional V segments, including TRBV6-2 and TRBV6-3, so those segments were excluded. This cohort had only TCR beta chains sequenced, and the lack of alpha or paired-chain data limited which features could be detected. While some public TCRs were present in many individuals, most TCR sequences turned up only very rarely across donors.

In total, roughly 670 healthy bone marrow donors made up the cohort. All cohort members were sampled while nominally healthy, although unrecorded immune exposures were likely present. The donor was CMV seropositive and belonged to the group of over 250 seropositive cohort members. A peripheral blood sample was collected from each donor, and TCR beta sequencing was performed on peripheral blood mononuclear cells. Genomic DNA was extracted from the blood cell samples with the Qiagen DNeasy Blood Extraction Kit. Receptors were amplified or captured by the immunoSEQ multiplex PCR assay. For the multiplex PCR, a mixture combining 60 forward primers for TCR Vbeta segments and 13 reverse primers for TCR Jbeta segments was used. The CDR3 region of rearranged TCR beta genes was amplified from genomic DNA by a multiplex PCR assay. The amplified TCR beta libraries were sequenced on the Illumina HiSeq System as 87-base-pair reads. In the source study's methods: Across the roughly 670 repertoires, a later analysis counted around 80 million unique TCR beta chains, roughly 11 million of which were shared by at least two donors. A nearest-neighbor algorithm error-corrected the raw reads and collapsed the reads into unique sequences, merging closely related sequences to remove PCR and sequencing errors. Alignment of CDR3 sequences to IMGT reference sequences was used to assign V, D and J gene segments. For a sequence to be retained, a match of at least six nucleotides to both a V gene segment and a J gene segment was required. Rearrangements were called productive when the CDR3 lacked stop codons and stayed in frame with V and J; all others were non-productive. Following IMGT convention, CDR3 was defined as the stretch from the second conserved V-encoded cysteine to the conserved J-encoded phenylalanine. Sequences without an unambiguous match to a single V gene segment were excluded from the earlier analysis of about 630 of the donors. In an earlier analysis of approximately 550 of the donors, V segments were called functional above 56.7% productive rearrangements and were called segregating when the between-donor standard deviation exceeded 5%. A statistical classification framework was developed to diagnose cytomegalovirus status using the catalog of TCR beta chain sequences. A later analysis assigned V and J genes by comparing TCR nucleotide sequences with IMGT/GENE-DB human TR gene sequences. In a later analysis, CDR3 sequences and most-parsimonious VDJ recombination scenarios were assigned using the TCRdist pipeline. In a later analysis, every TCR beta chain was defined by the combination of its CDR3 amino acid sequence and its V-gene family, and reads without a unique V-gene family were dropped. A later analysis removed 550 to 650 highly shared, low-generation-probability nucleotide sequences to deal with suspected cross-contamination and a sequencing artifact. In a later analysis, a clonal expansion index was calculated for each public chain from normalized within-repertoire ranks of inferred template counts. In a later analysis, generation probabilities were computed using a VDJ recombination model fitted to out-of-frame rearrangements, and the results were checked against IGoR. In a later analysis, TCR-TCR, TCR-HLA and TCR-CMV co-occurrence was scored with hypergeometric tests, and a repertoire-size bias correction was applied to TCR pairs. False discovery rates were estimated in a later analysis by permuting HLA or CMV assignments 20 times. In a later analysis, co-occurring TCRs were grouped using DBSCAN, and TCRdist sequence similarity was added for clustering within HLA-allele-positive subsets. Co-occurrence clustering excluded repertoires with fewer than 30,000 or more than 120,000 public chains, plus five with anomalous nucleotide sharing. TCRdb provides this immuneACCESS table in a form limited to in-frame rearrangements. Some clones are lacking; in checked studies, under half of them reflect an unresolved V gene, and why the rest are absent is not known. The V and J calls and clone size were taken over from that table, and D and trimming were inferred from the DNA. Within this sample are tens of thousands of clones, with 70% to 75% of them counted one time only. The ten largest clonotypes hold approximately 21% of the sample.

As for this clone: This clone's antigen is unknown. Base quality data are lacking; no much larger clone is found one base away.

Germline trimming: 1 base from V, 0 bases from J; junction bases outside gene matches: 9. CDR1 SGHDT and CDR2 YYEEEE were looked up in the germline V gene. The CDR3, cysteine through phenylalanine, is 19 amino acids long. Only the CDR3 region is kept as DNA, spanning 57 bases read in frame from base 1. The receptor was isolated from a woman aged 25 to 39 in good health and CMV-seropositive. This chain is built from TRBV5-6 and TRBJ2-6; TRBD1 lines up with 8 middle nucleotides. The sample was PBMCs. The CDR3: CASSLRGRGPLSGANVLTF. The bases are TGTGCCAGCAGCTTGAGGGGCAGGGGGCCCCTCTCTGGGGCCAACGTCCTGACTTTC.